This TCR beta chain was profiled in a study of CD8 T cells in Susac syndrome (dated by TCRdb to about 2019). In the study overall: The study used repertoire sequencing to test whether antigen drove CD8+ T cell activation and differentiation in Susac syndrome. Overall study results and their limits: The TCR sequencing and HLA analysis was acknowledged to have included a relatively small number of individuals.

For CDR1 and CDR2, the germline V gene (reference sequence) lists GTSNPN and SVGIG. V is clipped by 4 bases and J by 1 base, and the sequence between their germline boundaries is 11 bases long. The CDR3 numbers 15 residues from cysteine through phenylalanine. Of the read, only the CDR3 DNA is kept; its 45 bases are in frame from base 1. Comments on this clonotype: No antigen is known for it. No qualities accompany the bases; no much larger clone lies one base away.

RNA was extracted using the RNeasy kit, and about 0.45 to 1 ug of the RNA was reverse transcribed with random hexamers. The immunoSEQ multiplex PCR assay, covering 54 Vbeta and 13 Jbeta segments, was used to amplify TCR beta CDR3 regions. PCR amplification bias was corrected using a synthetic template baseline for primer optimization and computational correction. For the original study's pipeline: Reads were assigned to V, D and J genes according to IMGT and analyzed in immunoSEQ Analyzer, with only productive sequences retained. Clonality was computed as one minus Shannon entropy normalized by log2 of the number of productive unique sequences. Public and private clones were assessed among the 100 most prevalent clones of each patient and control. A clone was defined as Susac-specific if it was absent from the healthy and MS cohorts, from around 960 published viral clones and from other ImmuneACCESS disease sequences. TCRdb reprocessed the public reads (quality trimming at Q25 with fastp, clone calling with MiXCR) and kept in-frame beta chains. CDR3 protein duplicates are merged, each entry listing the most common genes and DNA. These V and J calls rely on TCRdb rather than the paper's analysis. In this sample the table shows 180,000 or so distinct CDR3 sequences, around 94% of which occur a single time. The ten top clones hold over 0.12% of the sample.

High-throughput TCR beta sequencing profiled peripheral blood CD8+ and CD4+ T cells from healthy donors, Susac syndrome patients and multiple sclerosis patients. Healthy donors were included as age- and sex-matched controls. Bulk CD8+ and CD4+ T cells were purified by magnetic negative isolation, while CD8+ TEMRA cells were enriched using FACS. Blood was drawn into EDTA tubes, processed within 24 hours, and PBMCs were isolated by density gradient centrifugation. PBMCs destined for TCR sequencing were cryopreserved in liquid nitrogen and later thawed in a 37 °C water bath. The sorted or isolated CD4+, CD8+ and CD8+ TEMRA cells reached a purity of at least 90%.

The V and J segments used are TRBV30 and TRBJ1-6; the D gene is unclear. The sequence was collected from a human donor in good health. The sample was CD4+ T cells from PBMCs. In nucleotide form, the sequence is TGTGCCTGGAACCCCCCGCGGTCCTATAATTCACCCCTCCACTTT. It translates to CAWNPPRSYNSPLHF.